This T cell receptor (beta chain) was identified in a study of beta chain features in type 1 diabetes. Study at large: Sorted cell examination encompassed 85 million to 130 million cells across all samples.

V lost 0 bases, J lost 5 bases, and 14 bases lay in between. This CDR3 has 15 residues. The V gene's germline CDR1 is SGHNT and CDR2 YYREEE (reference sequence). The authors reverse transcribed all of the isolated RNA, so sequencing captured expressed TCRB transcripts. Measured with immunoSEQ multiplex PCR; TCRdb has only the in-frame clones, and not every one. Of around 290,000 clones in the sample, about 8% are singletons; the top ten hold more than 0.9%. The source is a woman between 18 and 30 years old in good health. Input material: central memory CD4+ T cells from blood. The V gene is TRBV5-4, the J gene TRBJ1-2; possibly TRBD1 for D (6 bases). The CDR3 DNA is TGTGCCAGCAGCTTGGAAGGGGGGGCCTATTATGGCTACACCTTC. Its translation is CASSLEGGAYYGYTF.